The T cell receptor beta chain under discussion was sequenced for a study of human T cells and chemical hapten exposure. For the study at large: 2% DPC applied to an approximately 2 cm by approximately 2 cm arm area sensitized donors. Patients were given diphenylcyclopropenone on the scalp weekly across the roughly 24-week study.

The CDR3 has 14 amino acids. CDR1 is SNHLY and CDR2 is FYNNEI in the germline V gene. The V gene end was trimmed by 6 bases and the J gene end by 7 bases; junction bases not matched to a gene: 9. TCRdb ran MiXCR on the RACE reads and lists one entry per CDR3 protein. The table includes 190,000 or so distinct CDR3 sequences, around 30% detected once. Ten or more counts support this clonotype. Sample time point: pre-sensitization, week 0. Treatment denoted: therapeutic diphenylcyclopropenone sensitization with weekly scalp DPC. Researchers extracted total RNA from unfractionated whole blood. The clonotype comes from a woman aged 25 to 39 with alopecia areata. Some clones in this sample may be carry-over from other donors' samples. The chain carries TRBV2 and TRBJ1-5, with 7 bases identical to TRBD1. The material sequenced was whole blood, taken in connection with sensitization to the hapten diphenylcyclopropenone (DPC). CDR3 sequence reads: CASRRQGGGQPQHF. Written as DNA, the CDR3 is TGTGCCAGCAGGCGACAGGGCGGTGGACAGCCCCAGCATTTT.